Following are 24 T cell receptor beta chains from one sample sequenced in a study of T cell changes during pregnancy in multiple sclerosis. Here immunoSEQ multiplex PCR was the method, and the copy in TCRdb shows in-frame clones only, minus some. The sample has 130,000 or so clones; about 93% are singletons. Specimen: peripheral blood, collected before pregnancy. All receptors derive from a female donor with multiple sclerosis, enrolled in a pregnancy study.

This clone has a single count. The chain couples TRBV15 to TRBJ1-1; D uncertain. The CDR3 extends over 15 amino acids. Per germline, CDR1 LNHNV and CDR2 YYDKDF (reference sequence). Deletions cut 0 bases from V and 1 base from J, with 9 bases between. The CDR3 loop reads CATSRDPRGNTEAFF. CDR3 DNA: TGTGCCACCAGCAGAGATCCACGGGGGAACACTGAAGCTTTCTTT. The full variable domain, rest sourced from reference TRBV15 and TRBJ1-1, is DAMVIQNPRYQVTQFGKPVTLSCSQTLNHNVMYWYQQKSSQAPKLLFHYYDKDFNNEADTPDNFQSRRPNTSFCFLDIRSPGLGDTAMYLCATSRDPRGNTEAFFGQGTRLTVV.

This clone was recorded a few times. The chain carries TRBV11-1 and TRBJ1-3; TRBD1 agrees at 7 bases. CDR1 is SGHAT and CDR2 is FQDESV in the germline V gene (reference sequence). V lost 5 bases, J lost 0 bases, and 7 bases stayed unmatched. The CDR3 is made up of 16 amino acids. For the CDR3, the DNA is TGTGCCAGCAGCGAGGGGGACAGATCCTCTGGAAACACCATATATTTT. Translating it yields CASSEGDRSSGNTIYF.

The chain recombines TRBV5-4 with TRBJ2-2; 9 bases agree with TRBD1. V dropped 4 bases and J dropped 7; count of bases not matched to a gene: 14. CDR3 size: 17 residues. The germline V gene encodes CDR1 SGHNT and CDR2 YYREEE (reference sequence). CDR3 bases: TGTGCCAGCAGCCAATTGGGACAGGGTCGGGAAGGCGGGGAGCTGTTTTTT. It codes for CASSQLGQGREGGELFF.

The chain couples TRBV27 to TRBJ2-5; 10 bases line up with TRBD2. The V gene end was trimmed by 4 bases and the J gene end by 1 base; junction bases not matched to a gene: 3. CDR1 is MNHEY, CDR2 SMNVEV, per germline (reference sequence). The CDR3 consists of 15 residues. CDR3 residues: CASSSSGRSQETQYF. CDR3 DNA: TGTGCCAGCAGTTCTAGCGGGAGATCCCAAGAGACCCAGTACTTC.

In regard to this clone: Other nucleotide sequences from this sample produce the same CDR3. This chain connects TRBV27 to TRBJ1-4; D gene uncertain. Germline CDR1 MNHEY, CDR2 SMNVEV (reference sequence). The CDR3 length is 14 residues. Deletions cut 2 bases from V and 7 bases from J, with 11 bases between. The CDR3 DNA reads as TGTGCCAGCAGTTTAGCCGGGGAGGGTGAAAAACTGTTTTTT. As protein: CASSLAGEGEKLFF.

The chain links TRBV5-1 to TRBJ1-1; 9 nucleotides match TRBD1. The length of the CDR3 is 14 residues. With V trimmed by 2 bases and J by 1 base, 0 bases remained unmatched. Germline V lookup: CDR1 SGHRS, CDR2 YFSETQ. CDR3 bases: TGCGCCAGCAGCTTACAGGGGGCGAACACTGAAGCTTTCTTT. Residues: CASSLQGANTEAFF. The variable domain in full, with the rest retrieved from reference TRBV5-1 and TRBJ1-1, is KAGVTQTPRYLIKTRGQQVTLSCSPISGHRSVSWYQQTPGQGLQFLFEYFSETQRNKGNFPGRFSGRQFSNSRSEMNVSTLELGDSALYLCASSLQGANTEAFFGQGTRLTVV.

This clone showed up just once. CDR3 in DNA: TGTGCCAGCAGCCTACTAGCGGGGGGGCAGTACAATGAGCAGTTCTTC. This codes for CASSLLAGGQYNEQFF. The rearrangement links TRBV7-9 to TRBJ2-1; TRBD2 agrees at 13 bases. The V gene's germline CDR1 is SEHNR and CDR2 FQNEAQ (reference sequence). The CDR3 is made up of 16 amino acids. Trimming took 5 bases from V and 4 from J; bases not matched to a gene: 5.

CDR3: CSVEGLAGGKYNEQFF. CDR3 bases: TGCAGCGTTGAGGGACTAGCGGGAGGGAAGTACAATGAGCAGTTCTTC. V gene TRBV29-1 combines with J gene TRBJ2-1, with TRBD2 matching 16 bases. CDR3 length equals 16 residues. Germline CDR1 is SQVTM and CDR2 is ANQGSEA. The V segment lost 3 bases and the J segment 4 bases; nucleotides outside the gene matches: 3.

This clone was detected only once. CDR3 sequence (DNA): TGTGCCAGCAGCTTAGGAGGAGGTCAACAGTTCTTC. Translating gives CASSLGGGQQFF. This chain uses TRBV7-9 with TRBJ2-1; tentatively, D is TRBD2 (5 bases). From germline, CDR1 is SEHNR and CDR2 FQNEAQ (reference sequence). V was clipped by 1 base and J by 13 bases, with 11 bases between them. The CDR3 runs 12 residues.

The chain uses TRBV28 and TRBJ1-5, with no clear D. The CDR3 covers 18 residues. From germline, CDR1 is MDHEN and CDR2 SYDVKM. The V and J ends lost 1 base and 1 base respectively, with 17 bases between them. CDR3 region: CASSLSEAAPLSNQPQHF. CDR3 DNA: TGTGCCAGCAGTTTATCAGAGGCGGCACCCTTGAGCAATCAGCCCCAGCATTTT.

The rearrangement uses TRBV5-4 and TRBJ2-7, with D tentatively TRBD1 (6 bases). V was cut by 4 bases and J by 6 bases, with 11 bases left in between. The length of the CDR3 is 12 residues. CDR1 is SGHNT, CDR2 YYREEE, per germline (reference sequence). CDR3 coding DNA: TGTGCCAGCAGCAAGCTAGGGGGCGAGCAGTACTTC. It codes for CASSKLGGEQYF.

This clone was observed a few times. The chain combines TRBV6-5 with TRBJ1-1; D is perhaps TRBD1 (5 bases). V shed 8 bases and J shed 3 bases, with 7 bases lying between them. The CDR3 is 11 residues long. Germline V gene lookup returns CDR1 MNHEY and CDR2 SVGAGI. The CDR3 is CASRRDTEAFF. The CDR3 coding sequence is TGTGCCAGCCGCAGGGACACTGAAGCTTTCTTT.

Written as DNA, the CDR3 is TGCGCCAGCAGCTTGGTGGGGGGTGAGCAGTACTTC. Translated, it gives CASSLVGGEQYF. This chain connects TRBV5-1 to TRBJ2-7; perhaps TRBD2 as D (6 bases). The germline CDR1 and CDR2 sequences are SGHRS and YFSETQ. Trimming took 0 bases from V and 7 from J, leaving 8 bases between them. This CDR3 contains 12 residues. Complete variable domain (other parts from reference TRBV5-1 and TRBJ2-7): KAGVTQTPRYLIKTRGQQVTLSCSPISGHRSVSWYQQTPGQGLQFLFEYFSETQRNKGNFPGRFSGRQFSNSRSEMNVSTLELGDSALYLCASSLVGGEQYFGPGTRLTVT.

The CDR3: CASRQLGTGKDQPQHF. For the CDR3, the DNA is TGTGCCAGCAGACAACTTGGGACAGGGAAGGATCAGCCCCAGCATTTT. The rearrangement links TRBV6-4 to TRBJ1-5, with 9 positions matching TRBD1. CDR1 is MRHNA and CDR2 is SNTAGT in the germline V gene. Trimming cost V 6 bases and J 5 bases; bases outside gene matches: 11. This CDR3 has 16 residues.

The rearrangement joins TRBV19 to TRBJ1-6, with TRBD1 matching 9 bases. Trimming took 5 bases from V and 1 from J; bases not matched to a gene: 9. This CDR3 has 18 residues. The germline V gene has CDR1 LNHDA and CDR2 SQIVND (reference sequence). CDR3 loop: CASSPRDRAVSYNSPLHF. The CDR3 DNA reads TGTGCCAGTAGTCCTCGGGACAGGGCAGTATCCTATAATTCACCCCTCCACTTT.

The rearrangement uses TRBV11-3 and TRBJ2-7; a possible D gene is TRBD1 (5 bases). The V gene's germline CDR1 is SGHNT and CDR2 YENEEA. This CDR3 spans 14 amino acids. Trimming removed 3 bases from V and 5 bases from J, with 14 bases in between. This CDR3 is CASSLGQGFNEQYF. As DNA, the CDR3 is TGTGCCAGCAGCTTGGGCCAGGGATTCAACGAGCAGTACTTC.

This clone was recorded once. The chain has TRBV27 and TRBJ2-1, with unresolved D. Germline assignment: CDR1 MNHEY and CDR2 SMNVEV (reference sequence). CDR3 length: 14 amino acids. V lost 1 base to trimming and J lost 2 bases, with 6 bases between them. CDR3 sequence (DNA): TGTGCCAGCAGTTTATTACAGACCTACAATGAGCAGTTCTTC. Translating it yields CASSLLQTYNEQFF.

This chain joins TRBV7-9 and TRBJ1-3; no definite D call. The CDR3 contains 17 residues. V was pared by 6 bases and J by 2 bases, with 20 bases between. Germline-derived CDR1 and CDR2 are SEHNR and FQNEAQ (reference sequence). DNA for the CDR3: TGTGCCAGCAGTCGAGTTGGGGAGTGGATTACTGGAAACACCATATATTTT. Protein product: CASSRVGEWITGNTIYF.

V is TRBV5-1 and J is TRBJ2-1; the match to TRBD2 covers 10 bases. The V gene's germline CDR1 is SGHRS and CDR2 YFSETQ. The CDR3 is 18 amino acids. V was clipped by 1 base and J by 0 bases; unmatched bases: 7. This CDR3 is CASSLWSSGGISYNEQFF. The CDR3 DNA reads TGCGCCAGCAGCTTGTGGTCTAGCGGGGGAATCTCCTACAATGAGCAGTTCTTC.

The chain uses TRBV18 and TRBJ2-1; no definite D call. The V end lost 0 bases, the J end lost 4 bases, and 10 bases lay between the germline ends. Germline V CDR1 and CDR2: KGHSH, LQKENI. This CDR3 comprises 15 residues. The CDR3 reads CASSPPPVTYNEQFF. As DNA, the CDR3 is TGTGCCAGCTCACCACCCCCAGTAACGTACAATGAGCAGTTCTTC.

The V and J genes are TRBV2 and TRBJ1-2; D is unresolved. The CDR3 has 14 amino acids. The germline V gene encodes CDR1 SNHLY and CDR2 FYNNEI. The ends were cut back, 0 bases at V and 5 bases at J, with 10 bases in the middle. CDR3 sequence: CASSEAPESYGYTF. In DNA form, the CDR3 reads TGTGCCAGCAGTGAAGCGCCAGAATCATATGGCTACACCTTC.

The CDR3, as DNA: TGCAGTGCAACGGGAGGTGATGAGCAGTTCTTC. Amino acids: CSATGGDEQFF. The chain links TRBV20-1 to TRBJ2-1, with 7 bases that match TRBD2. Germline V gene data show CDR1 as DFQATT and CDR2 as SNEGSKA (reference sequence). Trimming took 6 bases from V and 8 from J; bases not matched to a gene: 4. The length of the CDR3 is 11 residues.

The chain couples TRBV7-8 to TRBJ2-5, with TRBD1 identical over 7 bases. This CDR3 spans 15 amino acids. V shed 5 bases, J shed 5 bases, and the junction held 11 bases outside the gene matches. Germline V CDR1 and CDR2: SGHVS, FQNEAQ. In nucleotides, the CDR3 is TGTGCCAGCAGCCAGGGGGACCCTTGGAGGGAGACCCAGTACTTC. Amino acids: CASSQGDPWRETQYF.

The genes are TRBV19 and TRBJ1-1; 7 bases map to TRBD1. The V segment lost 7 bases and the J segment 5 bases; nucleotides outside the gene matches: 13. Germline CDR1 reads LNHDA; CDR2 reads SQIVND (reference sequence). The CDR3 loop spans 15 amino acids. The CDR3 DNA follows: TGTGCCAGTATCCCATACCCAGGGGGAGAAACTGAAGCTTTCTTT. This translates into CASIPYPGGETEAFF.